What follows describes a single T cell receptor (beta chain). The sample originates from a study of OX40 agonist ivuxolimab in advanced cancers. CDR1 is GTSNPN, CDR2 SVGIG, per germline (reference sequence). Between the trimmed V and J ends, which lost 3 bases and 2 bases, there was a span of 11 bases. The CDR3 consists of 14 residues. TCRdb's copy holds only in-frame clones and misses some; the assay was immunoSEQ multiplex PCR. The data show 100,000 or so clones, around 90% seen once. The specimen was CD4+ or CD8+ T cells sorted from blood, collected in a trial of the OX40 agonist ivuxolimab. The rearrangement uses TRBV30 and TRBJ1-5, with D possibly matching TRBD1 (5 bases). This TCR came from an adult with an advanced solid tumor such as melanoma, head and neck, liver or kidney cancer. In DNA form, the CDR3 reads TGTGCCTGGAGCCTTTTGGGGCGCAATCAGCCCCAGCATTTT. Residues: CAWSLLGRNQPQHF. The full variable domain, completed using reference TRBV30 and TRBJ1-5, is SQTIHQWPATLVQPVGSPLSLECTVEGTSNPNLYWYRQAAGRGLQLLFYSVGIGQISSEVPQNLSASRPQDRQFILSSKKLLLSDSGFYLCAWSLLGRNQPQHFGDGTRLSIL.